Shown below are 9 T cell receptor beta chains from a single sample sequenced in a study of identical twins (TCRdb year 2016). The method was 5' RACE. TCRdb records Illumina HiSeq 2000 as the sequencer. TCRdb reworked the public reads: Q25 trimming with fastp, MiXCR clone assembly, productive beta chains retained. Each CDR3 protein appears once, grouped with its most common genes and DNA. The sample table shows hundreds of thousands of distinct CDR3 sequences, and around 7.6% are seen once. The ten largest clones represent about 5.6% of the sample. Separately, the same data were catalogued under a study of yellow fever vaccine responses in identical twins.

Sequencing was done on a sample of CD8+ T cells sorted from blood. All receptors derive from a young woman in good health.

The table lists this clonotype with a few counts. This chain connects TRBV12-3 or TRBV12-4 to TRBJ1-2; tentatively, D is TRBD1 (5 bases). The CDR3 extends over 10 amino acids. The V gene lost 6 bases and the J gene lost 10 bases, with 9 bases spanning the gap. The CDR3 is CASSRDFYTF. CDR3 in DNA: TGTGCCAGCAGCCGGGACTTCTACACCTTC.

A remark on this clonotype: A clone one base away is much larger, so this may be a read error. The chain carries TRBV11-2 and TRBJ2-1; the D gene is possibly TRBD1 (6 bases). Germline CDR1 and CDR2: SGHAT and FQNNGV. This CDR3 region has 14 residues. The germline V and J ends were trimmed by 6 bases and 14 bases, with 23 bases remaining between them. The CDR3 sequence is CASSTETGLYAEFF. CDR3 nucleotides: TGTGCCAGCAGTACCGAGACAGGACTTTACGCGGAGTTCTTC.

The chain has TRBV9 and TRBJ2-3, with 12 bases aligning to TRBD2. The V gene end was trimmed by 3 bases and the J gene end by 1 base; junction bases not matched to a gene: 12. The CDR3 totals 19 residues. The germline CDR1 and CDR2 sequences are SGDLS and YYNGEE. This CDR3 is CASSDPSGGAGSGTDTQYF. As DNA, the CDR3 is TGTGCCAGCAGCGACCCTAGCGGGGGGGCGGGTTCAGGCACAGATACGCAGTATTTT.

The V and J genes are TRBV7-6 and TRBJ2-5; D is tentatively TRBD1 or TRBD2 (5 bases each). CDR3 length: 13 amino acids. The germline gives CDR1 SGHVS, CDR2 FNYEAQ. V was shortened by 1 base and J by 5 bases, with 8 bases between the two germline ends. The CDR3 here is CASSLVGGETQYF. The CDR3 region has the DNA TGTGCCAGCAGCTTAGTTGGGGGTGAGACCCAGTACTTC.

This chain connects TRBV28 to TRBJ2-1; the D gene could be TRBD1 or TRBD2 (5 bases each). V lost 4 bases and J lost 7, with 11 bases in between. CDR1 MDHEN and CDR2 SYDVKM come from the germline V gene. The CDR3 covers 13 residues. The CDR3 reads CASSSRDRNEQFF. The CDR3 DNA sequence: TGTGCCAGCAGTTCCCGGGACCGAAATGAGCAGTTCTTC.

This clonotype was recorded at least ten times. The chain is built from TRBV20-1 and TRBJ1-2; maybe TRBD1 (5 bases). V was cut by 5 bases and J by 0 bases, with 16 bases left in between. CDR1 and CDR2 (germline): DFQATT, SNEGSKA (reference sequence). The CDR3 runs 15 residues. CDR3 DNA sequence: TGCAGTGCTTTATCTCCAGAGACAGCTAACTATGGCTACACCTTC. Translating gives CSALSPETANYGYTF.

In this sample, this clonotype turned up a few times. The J gene is TRBJ2-7, the V gene TRBV15; D is ambiguous. V gave up 0 bases and J gave up 3 bases, with 9 bases separating them. Per the germline V gene, CDR1 is LNHNV and CDR2 is YYDKDF (reference sequence). The CDR3 is 14 residues long. The CDR3 here is CATSRDYNSYEQYV. The CDR3 DNA reads TGTGCCACCAGCAGAGATTATAACAGCTACGAGCAGTACGTC.

This clonotype was counted ten times or more. The rearrangement uses TRBV9 and TRBJ2-7; D gene uncertain. This CDR3 comprises 12 residues. CDR1 is SGDLS and CDR2 is YYNGEE in the germline V gene. The germline V and J ends were trimmed by 3 bases and 6 bases, with 10 bases remaining between them. CDR3 nucleotide sequence: TGTGCCAGCAGCGGAGGTAGCAGCGAGCAGTACTTC. Amino acid sequence: CASSGGSSEQYF.

This clonotype was seen only a few times. This chain connects TRBV2 to TRBJ2-3, with D perhaps matching TRBD1 (6 bases). CDR3 length: 12 residues. Trimming shortened V by 8 bases and J by 6 bases, and 12 bases separated the two germline ends. The germline V gene has CDR1 SNHLY and CDR2 FYNNEI. The DNA of the CDR3 is TGTGCCAGCGAAGGGGGAAGTGATACGCAGTATTTT. Translated: CASEGGSDTQYF.